Shown below are 18 T cell receptor beta chains from a single sample sequenced in a study of CD8 T cells in ankylosing spondylitis. TCRdb reanalysed the 5' RACE reads using MiXCR and keeps one entry per CDR3 protein. The sample has approximately 520,000 distinct CDR3 sequences; about 5.2% are singletons. Their specific antigens are unknown. Overall study findings and caveats: What appeared characteristic of ankylosing spondylitis blood was a TCR beta motif of several highly homologous variants.

Input material: blood, either unsorted or a sorted T cell fraction (not recorded which). The receptor set was obtained from a male donor with ankylosing spondylitis.

This clonotype was observed many times. The genes are TRBV5-1 and TRBJ2-1; 9 bases are shared with TRBD2. The CDR3 extends over 14 amino acids. The V gene's germline CDR1 is SGHRS and CDR2 YFSETQ. Losses at the gene ends were 4 bases for V and 8 bases for J; bases not matched to a gene: 7. The CDR3 nucleotides are TGCGCCAGCAGCGCGGGACTAGCAATCGATGAGCAGTTCTTC. It codes for CASSAGLAIDEQFF.

The chain employs TRBV7-2 and TRBJ2-7; D is unclear. The CDR3 covers 15 residues. V was shortened by 5 bases and J by 0 bases, with 14 bases between the two germline ends. The germline V gene has CDR1 SGHTA and CDR2 FQGNSA. The CDR3 DNA reads TGTGCCAGCAGCCCTCAGGCCGGGTCCTCCTACGAGCAGTACTTC. Amino acids: CASSPQAGSSYEQYF. The variable domain in full, with the rest retrieved from reference TRBV7-2 and TRBJ2-7, is GAGVSQSPSNKVTEKGKDVELRCDPISGHTALYWYRQSLGQGLEFLIYFQGNSAPDKSGLPSDRFSAERTGGSVSTLTIQRTQQEDSAVYLCASSPQAGSSYEQYFGPGTRLTVT.

This clonotype was seen ten or more times. V is TRBV7-9 and J is TRBJ2-3; D ambiguous. This CDR3 comprises 15 residues. V was cut by 5 bases and J by 2 bases, with 14 bases left in between. CDR1 is SEHNR and CDR2 is FQNEAQ in the germline V gene (reference sequence). The DNA of the CDR3 is TGTGCCAGCAGCCCTTTTGCGGCCTTCACAGATACGCAGTATTTT. Amino acids: CASSPFAAFTDTQYF.

This clonotype has ten or more counts. The chain employs TRBV28 and TRBJ1-5, with no clear D. Germline CDR1 MDHEN, CDR2 SYDVKM. Trimming left V 1 base short and J 3 bases short, with 7 bases between. The CDR3 extends over 14 amino acids. CDR3 region: CASSLFRINQPQHF. In DNA form, the CDR3 reads TGTGCCAGCAGTTTATTCCGGATCAATCAGCCCCAGCATTTT.

The chain is built from TRBV9 and TRBJ2-5; D is uncertain. This CDR3 is 16 amino acids long. The V and J ends lost 1 base and 6 bases respectively, with 19 bases between them. Germline V gives CDR1 SGDLS, CDR2 YYNGEE. CDR3 sequence reads: CASSVLSGPRSQTQYF. In nucleotides, the CDR3 is TGTGCCAGCAGCGTACTCTCAGGACCCCGAAGCCAGACCCAGTACTTC.

This clonotype showed up many times. The J gene is TRBJ2-1, the V gene TRBV15, with 8 positions matching TRBD2. Per the germline V gene, CDR1 is LNHNV and CDR2 is YYDKDF (reference sequence). The CDR3 has 17 amino acids. The V segment lost 1 base and the J segment 2 bases; nucleotides outside the gene matches: 7. The CDR3: CATSRGIAGTPYNEQFF. The CDR3 DNA reads TGTGCCACCAGCAGAGGGATAGCGGGAACTCCCTACAATGAGCAGTTCTTC.

In its sample, this clonotype was seen many times. The rearrangement uses TRBV7-2 and TRBJ1-5; unclear D gene. Germline assignment: CDR1 SGHTA and CDR2 FQGNSA. The CDR3 is 11 residues long. With 5 bases removed from V and 12 bases from J, the gap between germline ends came to 11 bases. CDR3 DNA: TGTGCCAGCAGCCAAGGGCGGGTCCAGCATTTT. It is translated as CASSQGRVQHF.

This clonotype was observed at least ten times. The genes are TRBV6-1 and TRBJ2-7; D is ambiguous. CDR3 length: 15 residues. Germline CDR1 and CDR2: MNHNS and SASEGT. The germline V and J ends were trimmed by 5 bases and 3 bases, with 17 bases remaining between them. In DNA, the CDR3 is TGTGCCAGCAGTCCTCACTCATTAGGCATCTACGAGCAGTACTTC. Translation: CASSPHSLGIYEQYF.

V usage is TRBV15 and J usage is TRBJ2-6, with a possible D match to TRBD2 (5 bases). The V end lost 0 bases, the J end lost 0 bases, and 9 bases lay between the germline ends. Germline V gene sequence: CDR1 LNHNV, CDR2 YYDKDF (reference sequence). There are 17 residues in the CDR3. CDR3 amino acids: CATSRDYGGSGANVLTF. The CDR3 DNA reads TGTGCCACCAGCAGAGATTACGGAGGCTCTGGGGCCAACGTCCTGACTTTC.

This clonotype was seen ten or more times. This chain connects TRBV20-1 to TRBJ2-5; the D gene is possibly TRBD2 (6 bases). This CDR3 is built from 15 residues. V gave up 3 bases and J gave up 5 bases, with 19 bases separating them. Germline V gene sequence: CDR1 DFQATT, CDR2 SNEGSKA (reference sequence). The CDR3 sequence is CSASLGGARDETQYF. The CDR3 coding sequence is TGCAGTGCTAGCCTAGGCGGGGCCAGGGATGAGACCCAGTACTTC.

This clonotype came up many times. The chain is built from TRBV5-1 and TRBJ2-3; 7 bases are shared with TRBD1. The germline V gene encodes CDR1 SGHRS and CDR2 YFSETQ. The CDR3 consists of 15 residues. V was clipped by 2 bases and J by 2 bases; unmatched bases: 5. The CDR3: CASSLGTALTDTQYF. The CDR3 bases are TGCGCCAGCAGCTTAGGGACAGCCCTCACAGATACGCAGTATTTT.

In its sample, this clonotype was seen many times. V gene TRBV12-3 or TRBV12-4 combines with J gene TRBJ1-2, with D hard to call. The CDR3 is made up of 13 amino acids. Trimming pared 0 bases from V and 7 bases from J, leaving 9 bases between. The CDR3 bases are TGTGCCAGCAGTTTAGCGCCGGGTAGTGGCTACACCTTC. Protein product: CASSLAPGSGYTF.

This clonotype was found many times. V usage is TRBV7-2 and J usage is TRBJ2-5; unclear D gene. Germline loops: CDR1 SGHTA, CDR2 FQGNSA. CDR3 length equals 15 residues. The V and J ends lost 4 bases and 1 base respectively, with 13 bases between them. This CDR3 is CASSWWIWGQETQYF. The CDR3 region has the DNA TGTGCCAGCAGCTGGTGGATTTGGGGCCAAGAGACCCAGTACTTC.

This clonotype was observed many times. The chain carries TRBV5-1 and TRBJ2-3; TRBD2 aligns across 7 bases. V shed 0 bases, J shed 3 bases, and the junction held 13 bases outside the gene matches. The germline CDR1 and CDR2 sequences are SGHRS and YFSETQ. The CDR3 extends over 18 amino acids. The CDR3 loop is CASSLESLTSLETDTQYF. For the CDR3, the DNA is TGCGCCAGCAGCTTGGAATCCTTGACTAGCTTGGAGACAGATACGCAGTATTTT.

This clonotype appeared a few times. This chain connects TRBV5-5 to TRBJ1-2; 12 nucleotides line up with TRBD1. J was trimmed by 6 bases and V by 5 bases; bases with no gene match: 8. CDR3 size: 15 residues. CDR1 and CDR2 from the germline V gene are SGHKS and YYEKEE (reference sequence). The CDR3 nucleotides read TGTGCCAGCAGGGCCCCGGGACAGGGGGCAAATGGCTACACCTTC. Residues: CASRAPGQGANGYTF. The entire variable domain, with the rest obtained from reference TRBV5-5 and TRBJ1-2, is as follows: DAGVTQSPTHLIKTRGQQVTLRCSPISGHKSVSWYQQVLGQGPQFIFQYYEKEERGRGNFPDRFSARQFPNYSSELNVNALLLGDSALYLCASRAPGQGANGYTFGSGTRLTVV.

This clonotype was detected ten times or more. This chain joins TRBV6-1 and TRBJ1-2; the D is unclear. The V gene's germline CDR1 is MNHNS and CDR2 SASEGT. The V end was cut by 6 bases, the J end by 8 bases, with 16 bases between. The CDR3 has 13 amino acids. CDR3 bases: TGTGCCAGCAGGGCCGGGCCCCTGGAAGGCTACACCTTC. Its translation: CASRAGPLEGYTF.

This clonotype showed up just a few times. The V gene is TRBV7-2, the J gene TRBJ1-4; D gene unclear. V was cut by 5 bases and J by 0 bases, with 7 bases left in between. This CDR3 has 14 residues. Germline values: CDR1 SGHTA, CDR2 FQGNSA. For the CDR3, the DNA is TGTGCCAGCAGCATCACATCAACTAATGAAAAACTGTTTTTT. Its protein is CASSITSTNEKLFF.

Ten or more counts support this clonotype. J is TRBJ2-3 and V is TRBV5-1; D is undetermined. Germline values: CDR1 SGHRS, CDR2 YFSETQ. The CDR3 runs to 16 residues. V lost 4 bases and J 0 bases, leaving 15 bases between the germline ends. CDR3: CASSLRGYPSTDTQYF. Written as DNA, the CDR3 is TGCGCCAGCAGCCTAAGAGGCTACCCTAGCACAGATACGCAGTATTTT. The whole variable domain, remainder taken from reference TRBV5-1 and TRBJ2-3, is KAGVTQTPRYLIKTRGQQVTLSCSPISGHRSVSWYQQTPGQGLQFLFEYFSETQRNKGNFPGRFSGRQFSNSRSEMNVSTLELGDSALYLCASSLRGYPSTDTQYFGPGTRLTVL.